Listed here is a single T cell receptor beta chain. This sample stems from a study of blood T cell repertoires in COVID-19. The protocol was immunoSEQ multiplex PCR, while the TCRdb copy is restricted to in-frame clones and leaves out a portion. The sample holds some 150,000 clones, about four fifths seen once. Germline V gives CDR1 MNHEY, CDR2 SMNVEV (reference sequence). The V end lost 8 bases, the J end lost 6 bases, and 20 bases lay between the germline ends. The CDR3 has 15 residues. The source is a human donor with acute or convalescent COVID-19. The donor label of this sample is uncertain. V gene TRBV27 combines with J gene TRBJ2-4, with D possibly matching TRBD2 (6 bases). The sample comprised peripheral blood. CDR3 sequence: CASWGVGEPINIQYF. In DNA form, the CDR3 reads TGTGCCAGCTGGGGGGTAGGGGAACCCATAAACATTCAGTACTTC.